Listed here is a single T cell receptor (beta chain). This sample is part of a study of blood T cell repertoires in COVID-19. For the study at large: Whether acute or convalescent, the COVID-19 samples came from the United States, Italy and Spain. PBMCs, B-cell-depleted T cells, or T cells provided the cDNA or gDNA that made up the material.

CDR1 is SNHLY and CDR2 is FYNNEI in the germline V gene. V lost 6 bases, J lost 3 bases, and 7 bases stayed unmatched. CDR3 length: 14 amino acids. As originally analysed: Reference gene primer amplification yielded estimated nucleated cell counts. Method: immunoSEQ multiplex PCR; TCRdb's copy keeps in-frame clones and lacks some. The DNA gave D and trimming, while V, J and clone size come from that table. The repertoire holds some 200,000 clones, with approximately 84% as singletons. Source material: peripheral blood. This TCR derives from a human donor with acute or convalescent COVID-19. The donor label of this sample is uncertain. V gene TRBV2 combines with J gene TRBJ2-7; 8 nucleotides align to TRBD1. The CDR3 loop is CASRDRDRYYEQYF. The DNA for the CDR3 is TGTGCCAGCAGAGACCGGGACAGGTACTACGAGCAGTACTTC.